One T cell receptor (beta chain) is described in this entry. Its target antigen remains unknown. No base-level quality is on record; no much larger clone is a single base apart. This entry is derived from a study of OX40 agonist ivuxolimab in advanced cancers. Study-level background: Ivuxolimab, which targeted the costimulatory receptor OX40 (CD134), was an agonistic, fully human IgG2 monoclonal antibody. Intravenous ivuxolimab was administered to patients every 2 weeks at six dose levels: 0.01, 0.1, 0.3, 1.5, 3 and 10 mg/kg. Among the 50 to 55 dose-escalation patients, 19 had hepatocellular carcinoma, roughly 15 melanoma, 9 renal cell carcinoma and 9 head and neck cancer. In the dose-escalation cohort, approximately 80% of patients were male, and the mean age was roughly 60 years with a range of roughly 23 to 90. Patients were allowed to have had prior anti-PD-1, anti-PD-L1 or anti-CTLA-4 therapy, and 30% to 40% of the dose-escalation patients had been treated with checkpoint inhibitors. Three dose-escalation patients achieved partial responses, one with hepatocellular carcinoma and two with cutaneous melanoma. Peripheral TCRbeta sequencing aimed to test whether ivuxolimab altered TCR sequence diversity and caused clonal T-cell expansion. The paper describes the monotherapy dose-escalation part (N ≈ 52 patients) of the phase I trial of ivuxolimab. Summary of the overall study and its limitations: In partial responders in the 0.1-3.0 mg/kg groups, normalized peripheral clonal expansion was found to be among the lowest, especially among CD8+ T cells. The antigen specificity of the peripheral T cells that underwent clonal expansion was not determined. Low levels of normalized T-cell clonal expansion were also seen in some patients who did not respond. After ivuxolimab, more expanded clones were found on average in CD8+ T cells than in CD4+ T cells. At doses of 0.1 to 3.0 mg/kg, clonal expansion of both CD4+ and CD8+ T cells in blood was seen between baseline and week 6.

Patients with autoimmune disease history or receiving systemic immunosuppression were excluded from the trial. Peripheral blood for TCR sequencing was collected from all dose cohorts at baseline, on cycle 4 day 1, and on cycle 7 day 1. The samples were taken from a phase I, first-in-human, multicenter, open-label dose-escalation trial of ivuxolimab. Adults with locally advanced or metastatic head and neck squamous cell, hepatocellular, melanoma or renal cell carcinoma were enrolled in the trial. CD4+ and CD8+ T cells were sorted separately from peripheral blood before TCR sequencing. Genomic DNA was extracted from sorted cells for sequencing of the TCRbeta CDR3 region. The immunoSEQ Assay was used for sequencing of TCRbeta CDR3 regions. The source is immuneACCESS, and TCRdb retained only in-frame sequences with V and J called. Part of the clones is not carried over; for the studies checked, unresolved V genes explain less than half of this, and the remainder is unexplained. This sample holds tens of thousands of clones; 87% were observed only once. The top ten hold 5.2% of the sample.

Reading from cysteine to phenylalanine, the CDR3 counts 12 amino acids. The retained sequence is limited to the CDR3, 36 bases, with the frame set at the first base. V and J lose 6 bases and 9 bases, and a span of 12 bases separates them. Per the germline V gene, SNHLY is the CDR1 and FYNNEI is the CDR2. The sequencing here drew on CD4+ or CD8+ T cells sorted from blood, taken in a trial of the OX40 agonist ivuxolimab. The chain joins TRBV2 to TRBJ2-4; no confident D gene assignment can be made. The receptor's source is an adult with an advanced solid tumor such as melanoma, head and neck, liver or kidney cancer. The DNA sequence is as follows: TGTGCCAGCAGAGATAGCCTAGGCATTCAGTACTTC. Its translation reads: CASRDSLGIQYF.